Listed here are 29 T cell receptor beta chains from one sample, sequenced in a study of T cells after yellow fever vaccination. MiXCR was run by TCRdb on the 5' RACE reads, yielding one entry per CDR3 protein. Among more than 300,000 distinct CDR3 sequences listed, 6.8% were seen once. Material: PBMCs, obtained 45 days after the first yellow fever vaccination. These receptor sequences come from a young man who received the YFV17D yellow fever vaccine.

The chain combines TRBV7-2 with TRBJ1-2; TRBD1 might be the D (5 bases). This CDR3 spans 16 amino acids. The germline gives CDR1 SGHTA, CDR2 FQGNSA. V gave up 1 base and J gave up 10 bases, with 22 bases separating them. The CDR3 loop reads CASSLVVGVQQPLYTF. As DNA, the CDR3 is TGTGCCAGCAGCTTAGTAGTGGGGGTACAGCAGCCTCTCTACACCTTC.

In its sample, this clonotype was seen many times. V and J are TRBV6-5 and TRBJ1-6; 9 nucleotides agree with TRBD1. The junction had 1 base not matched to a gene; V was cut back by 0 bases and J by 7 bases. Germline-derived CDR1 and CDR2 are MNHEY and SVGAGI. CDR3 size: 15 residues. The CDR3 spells CASSYSGQGNSPLHF. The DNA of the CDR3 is TGTGCCAGCAGTTACTCGGGACAGGGCAATTCACCCCTCCACTTT.

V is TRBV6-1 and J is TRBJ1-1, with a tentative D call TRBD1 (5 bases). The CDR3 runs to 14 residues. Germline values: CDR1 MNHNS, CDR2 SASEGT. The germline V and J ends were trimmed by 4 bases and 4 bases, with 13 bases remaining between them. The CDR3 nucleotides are TGTGCCAGCAGTGTCCGGCAGGGTGGCACTGAAGCTTTCTTT. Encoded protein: CASSVRQGGTEAFF.

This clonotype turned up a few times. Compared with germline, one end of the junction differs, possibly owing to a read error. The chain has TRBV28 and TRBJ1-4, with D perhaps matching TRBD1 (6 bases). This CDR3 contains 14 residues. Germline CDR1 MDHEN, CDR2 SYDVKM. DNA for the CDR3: TGTGCCAGCAGCTGGGGGGCAACCAATGAAAAACTGTTTTTT. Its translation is CASSWGATNEKLFF.

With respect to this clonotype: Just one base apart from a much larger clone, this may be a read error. In DNA, the CDR3 is TGCTGTGCGAGGAAACAGGGGGCAGGGCCCACAGATACGCAGTATTTT. Protein: CCARKQGAGPTDTQYF. The V gene is TRBV20-1, the J gene TRBJ2-3; 9 nucleotides align to TRBD1. Germline V gene lookup returns CDR1 DFQATT and CDR2 SNEGSKA (reference sequence). The CDR3 loop spans 16 amino acids.

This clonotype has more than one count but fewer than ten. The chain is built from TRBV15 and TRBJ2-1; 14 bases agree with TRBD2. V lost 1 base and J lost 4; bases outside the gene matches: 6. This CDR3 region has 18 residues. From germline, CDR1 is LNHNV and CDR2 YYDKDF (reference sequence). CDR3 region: CATSRVSRLAGGYNEQFF. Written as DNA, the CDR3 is TGTGCCACCAGCAGAGTTTCAAGACTAGCGGGGGGGTACAATGAGCAGTTCTTC.

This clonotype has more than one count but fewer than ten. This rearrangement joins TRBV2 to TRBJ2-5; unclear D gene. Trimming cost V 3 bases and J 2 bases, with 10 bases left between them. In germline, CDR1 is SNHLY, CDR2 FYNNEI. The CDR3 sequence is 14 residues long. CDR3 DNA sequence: TGTGCCAGCAGTGAGCTGCTGATGCAAGAGACCCAGTACTTC. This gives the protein CASSELLMQETQYF.

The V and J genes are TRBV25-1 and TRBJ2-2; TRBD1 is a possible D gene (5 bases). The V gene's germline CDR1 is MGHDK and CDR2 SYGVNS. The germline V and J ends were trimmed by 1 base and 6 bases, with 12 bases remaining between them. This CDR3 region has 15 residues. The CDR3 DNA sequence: TGTGCCAGCAGTGAATCTAGGGGCGATGCCGGGGAGCTGTTTTTT. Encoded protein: CASSESRGDAGELFF.

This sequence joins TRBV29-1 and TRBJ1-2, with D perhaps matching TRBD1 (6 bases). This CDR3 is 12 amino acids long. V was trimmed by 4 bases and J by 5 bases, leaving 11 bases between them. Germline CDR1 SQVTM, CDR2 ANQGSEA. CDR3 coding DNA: TGCAGCGTTGTTGAGGGGGGGTATGGCTACACCTTC. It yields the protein CSVVEGGYGYTF. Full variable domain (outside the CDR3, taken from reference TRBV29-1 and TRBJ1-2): SAVISQKPSRDICQRGTSLTIQCQVDSQVTMMFWYRQQPGQSLTLIATANQGSEATYESGFVIDKFPISRPNLTFSTLTVSNMSPEDSSIYLCSVVEGGYGYTFGSGTRLTVV.

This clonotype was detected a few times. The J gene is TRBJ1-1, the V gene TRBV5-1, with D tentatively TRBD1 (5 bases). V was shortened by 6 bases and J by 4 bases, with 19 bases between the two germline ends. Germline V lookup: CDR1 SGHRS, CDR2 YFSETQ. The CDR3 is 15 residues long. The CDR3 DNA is TGCGCCAGCACGGTGGCGGCGGGGACTGGCACTGAAGCTTTCTTT. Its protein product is CASTVAAGTGTEAFF.

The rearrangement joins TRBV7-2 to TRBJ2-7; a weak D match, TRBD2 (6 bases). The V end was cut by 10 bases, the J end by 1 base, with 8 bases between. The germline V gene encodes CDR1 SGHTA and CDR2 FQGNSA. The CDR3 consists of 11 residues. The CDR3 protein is CATRESYEQYF. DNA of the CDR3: TGTGCCACCCGGGAGTCCTACGAGCAGTACTTC. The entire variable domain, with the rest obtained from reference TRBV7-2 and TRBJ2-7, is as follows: GAGVSQSPSNKVTEKGKDVELRCDPISGHTALYWYRQSLGQGLEFLIYFQGNSAPDKSGLPSDRFSAERTGGSVSTLTIQRTQQEDSAVYLCATRESYEQYFGPGTRLTVT.

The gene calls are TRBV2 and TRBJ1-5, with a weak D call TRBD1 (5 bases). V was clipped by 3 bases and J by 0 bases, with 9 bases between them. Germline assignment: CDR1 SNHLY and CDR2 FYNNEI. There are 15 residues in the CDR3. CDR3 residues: CASSDRVLSNQPQHF. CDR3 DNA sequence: TGTGCCAGCAGTGACAGGGTGCTTAGCAATCAGCCCCAGCATTTT.

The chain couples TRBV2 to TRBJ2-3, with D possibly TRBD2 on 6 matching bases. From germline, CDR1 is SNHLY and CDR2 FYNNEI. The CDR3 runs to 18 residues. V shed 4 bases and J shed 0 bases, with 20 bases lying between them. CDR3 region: CASSVLVWEVSSTDTQYF. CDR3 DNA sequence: TGTGCCAGCAGTGTCTTAGTATGGGAGGTCTCTAGCACAGATACGCAGTATTTT.

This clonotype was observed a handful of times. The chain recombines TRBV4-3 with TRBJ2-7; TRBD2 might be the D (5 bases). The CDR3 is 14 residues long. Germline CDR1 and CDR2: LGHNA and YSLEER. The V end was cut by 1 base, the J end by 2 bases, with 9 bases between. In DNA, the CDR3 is TGCGCCAGCAGCCAAGCCGCGGGCACCTACGAGCAGTACTTC. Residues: CASSQAAGTYEQYF.

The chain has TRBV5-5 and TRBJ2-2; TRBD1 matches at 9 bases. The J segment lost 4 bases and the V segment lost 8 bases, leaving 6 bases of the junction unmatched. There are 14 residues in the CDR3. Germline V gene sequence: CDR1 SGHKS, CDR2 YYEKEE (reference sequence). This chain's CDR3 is CASNPQGATGELFF. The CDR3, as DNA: TGTGCCAGTAATCCACAGGGGGCCACCGGGGAGCTGTTTTTT.

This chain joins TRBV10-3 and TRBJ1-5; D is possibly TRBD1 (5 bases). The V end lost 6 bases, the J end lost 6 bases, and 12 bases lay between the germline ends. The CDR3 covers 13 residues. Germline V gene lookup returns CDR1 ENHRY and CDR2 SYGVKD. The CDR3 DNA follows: TGTGCCATCAGGGGGGACGGTGGTCAGCCCCAGCATTTT. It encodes CAIRGDGGQPQHF.

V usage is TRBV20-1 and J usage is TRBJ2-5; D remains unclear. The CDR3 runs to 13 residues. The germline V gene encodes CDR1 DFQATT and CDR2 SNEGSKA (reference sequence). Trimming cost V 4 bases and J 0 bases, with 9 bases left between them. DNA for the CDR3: TGCAGTGCTACTAATCCGTACCAAGAGACCCAGTACTTC. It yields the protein CSATNPYQETQYF.

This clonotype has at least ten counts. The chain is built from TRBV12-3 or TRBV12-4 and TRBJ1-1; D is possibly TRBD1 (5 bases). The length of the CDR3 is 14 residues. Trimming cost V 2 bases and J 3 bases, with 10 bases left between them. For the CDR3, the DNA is TGTGCCAGCAGTTTAAGGCGCAGGGACACTGAAGCTTTCTTT. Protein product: CASSLRRRDTEAFF.

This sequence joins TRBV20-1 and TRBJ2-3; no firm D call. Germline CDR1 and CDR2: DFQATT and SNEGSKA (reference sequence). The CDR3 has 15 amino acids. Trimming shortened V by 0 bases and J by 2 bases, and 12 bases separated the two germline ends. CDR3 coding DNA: TGCAGTGCTAGAGATCCTACGTCTACCACAGATACGCAGTATTTT. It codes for CSARDPTSTTDTQYF.

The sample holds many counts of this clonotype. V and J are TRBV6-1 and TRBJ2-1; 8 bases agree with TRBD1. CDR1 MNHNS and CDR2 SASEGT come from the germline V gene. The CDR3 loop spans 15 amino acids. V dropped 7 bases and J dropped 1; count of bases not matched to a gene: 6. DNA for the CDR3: TGTGCCAGCACCGGATGGGACAGGTCCTACAATGAGCAGTTCTTC. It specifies CASTGWDRSYNEQFF.

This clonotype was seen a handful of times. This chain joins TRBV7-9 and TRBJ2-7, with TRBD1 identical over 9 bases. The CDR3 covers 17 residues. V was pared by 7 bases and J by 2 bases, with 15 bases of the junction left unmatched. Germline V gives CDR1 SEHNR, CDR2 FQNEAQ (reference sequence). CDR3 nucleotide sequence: TGTGCCAGCACCCCGTTTGGTCGGGACAGGGAAGCCTACGAGCAGTACTTC. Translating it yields CASTPFGRDREAYEQYF.

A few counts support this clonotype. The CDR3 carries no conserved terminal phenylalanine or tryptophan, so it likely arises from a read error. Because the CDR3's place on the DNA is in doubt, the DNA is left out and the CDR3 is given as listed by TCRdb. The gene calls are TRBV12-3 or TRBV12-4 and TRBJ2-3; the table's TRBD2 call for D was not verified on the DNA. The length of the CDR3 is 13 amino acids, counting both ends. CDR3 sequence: CASSPSAGVGGDM.

The CDR3 bases are TGTGCCAGCAGCCAAGGGGACATTAGTGAAAAACTGTTTTTT. Amino acids: CASSQGDISEKLFF. The chain employs TRBV3-1 and TRBJ1-4, with D perhaps matching TRBD1 (6 bases). V lost 1 base to trimming and J lost 7 bases, with 10 bases between them. The CDR3 totals 14 residues. Germline V gene sequence: CDR1 LGHDT, CDR2 YNNKEL (reference sequence).

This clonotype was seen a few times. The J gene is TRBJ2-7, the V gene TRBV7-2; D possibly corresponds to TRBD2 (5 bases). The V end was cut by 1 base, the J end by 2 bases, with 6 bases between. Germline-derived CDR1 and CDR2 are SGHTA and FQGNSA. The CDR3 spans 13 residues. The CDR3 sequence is CASSLEEAYEQYV. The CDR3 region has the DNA TGTGCCAGCAGCTTAGAGGAGGCCTACGAGCAGTACGTC.

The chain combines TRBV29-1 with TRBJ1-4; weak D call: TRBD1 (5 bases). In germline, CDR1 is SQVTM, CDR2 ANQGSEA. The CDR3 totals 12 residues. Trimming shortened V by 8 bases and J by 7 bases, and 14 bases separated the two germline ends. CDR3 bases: TGCAGCTGCCAGGGATCCGGTGAAAAACTGTTTTTT. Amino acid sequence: CSCQGSGEKLFF. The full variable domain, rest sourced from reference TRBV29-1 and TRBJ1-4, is SAVISQKPSRDICQRGTSLTIQCQVDSQVTMMFWYRQQPGQSLTLIATANQGSEATYESGFVIDKFPISRPNLTFSTLTVSNMSPEDSSIYLCSCQGSGEKLFFGSGTQLSVL.

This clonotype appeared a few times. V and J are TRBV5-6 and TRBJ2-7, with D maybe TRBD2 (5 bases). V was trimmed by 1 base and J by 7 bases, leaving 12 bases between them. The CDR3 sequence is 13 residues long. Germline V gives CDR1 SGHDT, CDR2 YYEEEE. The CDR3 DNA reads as TGTGCCAGCAGCTTGCATGGGCCGGGGGAGCAGTACGTC. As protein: CASSLHGPGEQYV.

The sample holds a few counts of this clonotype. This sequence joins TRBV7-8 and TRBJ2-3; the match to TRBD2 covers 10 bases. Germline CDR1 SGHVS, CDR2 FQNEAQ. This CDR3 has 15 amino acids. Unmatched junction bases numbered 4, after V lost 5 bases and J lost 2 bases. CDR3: CASSPAGGVTDTQYF. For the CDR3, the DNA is TGTGCCAGCAGCCCAGCGGGGGGGGTCACAGATACGCAGTATTTT.

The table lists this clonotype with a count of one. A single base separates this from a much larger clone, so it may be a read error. The CDR3 nucleotides are TGTGCCAGCAGCTTACGGCTAGCGGGGGCCAGCACAGATGCGCAGTATTTT. It encodes CASSLRLAGASTDAQYF. This rearrangement joins TRBV7-2 to TRBJ2-3; 10 nucleotides agree with TRBD2. CDR1 is SGHTA, CDR2 FQGNSA, per germline. This CDR3 contains 17 residues.

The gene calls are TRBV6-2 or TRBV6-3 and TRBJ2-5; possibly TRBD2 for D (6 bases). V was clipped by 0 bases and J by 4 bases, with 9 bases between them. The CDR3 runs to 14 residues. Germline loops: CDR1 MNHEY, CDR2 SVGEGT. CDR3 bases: TGTGCCAGCAGTTACTCGGGAGCGGGAGAGACCCAGTACTTC. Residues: CASSYSGAGETQYF.